This T cell receptor (beta chain) came from a study of radiotherapy plus CTLA-4 blockade in lung cancer. About the study: There were objective responses in 15% to 20% of patients, and around 31% had disease control.

Chemo-refractory metastatic non-small-cell lung cancer patients underwent focal radiation alongside CTLA-4 blockade with ipilimumab. The CDR3 is 14 residues long. CDR1 and CDR2 (germline): SGHNT, YENEEA. Trimming stripped 0 bases from V and 5 bases from J, with 10 bases between. Clones were sequenced by immunoSEQ multiplex PCR, and TCRdb holds only the in-frame ones, with some missing. The sample records tens of thousands of clones, around 86% being singletons. The rearrangement joins TRBV11-3 to TRBJ1-1; unclear D gene. Sequencing used peripheral blood, obtained from a patient treated with radiotherapy plus ipilimumab. The sequence was obtained from a human donor with non-small cell lung cancer that progressed on radiotherapy plus ipilimumab. CDR3 region: CASSLDGVGTEAFF. CDR3 in DNA: TGTGCCAGCAGCTTAGATGGTGTTGGGACTGAAGCTTTCTTT. Full variable domain (remainder filled in from reference TRBV11-3 and TRBJ1-1): EAGVVQSPRYKIIEKKQPVAFWCNPISGHNTLYWYLQNLGQGPELLIRYENEEAVDDSQLPKDRFSAERLKGVDSTLKIQPAELGDSAVYLCASSLDGVGTEAFFGQGTRLTVV.